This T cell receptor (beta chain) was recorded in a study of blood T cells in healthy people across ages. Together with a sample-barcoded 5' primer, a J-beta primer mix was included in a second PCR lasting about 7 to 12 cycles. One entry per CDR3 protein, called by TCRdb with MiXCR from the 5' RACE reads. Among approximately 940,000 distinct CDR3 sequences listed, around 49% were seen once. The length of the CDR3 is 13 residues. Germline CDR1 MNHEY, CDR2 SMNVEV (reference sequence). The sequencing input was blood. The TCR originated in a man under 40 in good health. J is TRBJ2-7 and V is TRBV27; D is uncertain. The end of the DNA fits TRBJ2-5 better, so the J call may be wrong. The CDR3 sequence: CASSLSAWETQYF. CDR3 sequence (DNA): TGTGCCAGCAGTTTATCGGCATGGGAGACCCAGTACTTC.